These 32 T cell receptor beta chains originate from one sample sequenced in a study of T-cell memory formation after mild COVID-19. TCRdb used MiXCR to reprocess the 5' RACE reads, holding one entry per CDR3 protein. The sample lists 300,000 to 400,000 distinct CDR3 sequences, roughly 15% occurring once. Material for sequencing was PBMCs or a T cell subset sorted from them (not recorded which). The receptors here all came from a man between 18 and 29 years old who had mild COVID-19 (a few samples of this study predate the infection). Cell type and time point are not known.

V usage is TRBV3-1 and J usage is TRBJ2-3; the D gene is possibly TRBD2 (6 bases). V shed 1 base and J shed 2 bases, with 10 bases lying between them. This CDR3 is 15 amino acids long. Germline V gene sequence: CDR1 LGHDT, CDR2 YNNKEL (reference sequence). CDR3 nucleotides: TGTGCCAGCAGCCAAGGCGGGGTCCTCACAGATACGCAGTATTTT. It yields the protein CASSQGGVLTDTQYF.

The chain joins TRBV7-2 to TRBJ2-1; D is unclear. V lost 2 bases, J lost 7 bases, and 9 bases lay in between. Germline CDR1 and CDR2: SGHTA and FQGNSA. This CDR3 contains 13 residues. CDR3 protein: CASSLTLGNEQFF. The CDR3 nucleotides are TGTGCCAGCAGCTTAACCCTAGGAAATGAGCAGTTCTTC.

V gene TRBV9 combines with J gene TRBJ2-7, with 9 bases matching TRBD2. Trimming cost V 0 bases and J 2 bases; bases outside gene matches: 6. Germline V gives CDR1 SGDLS, CDR2 YYNGEE. The CDR3 length is 16 residues. The CDR3 sequence is CASSVVGSGGPYEQYF. The CDR3 DNA sequence: TGTGCCAGCAGCGTAGTCGGTAGCGGGGGCCCCTACGAGCAGTACTTC.

V is TRBV27 and J is TRBJ2-1; 7 bases fit TRBD1. The CDR3 loop spans 16 amino acids. The trim removed 3 bases at V and 0 bases at J, leaving 5 bases unmatched. Germline V gene sequence: CDR1 MNHEY, CDR2 SMNVEV (reference sequence). In DNA form, the CDR3 reads TGTGCCAGCAGTTTCCTGACAGGGAGCTCCTACAATGAGCAGTTCTTC. Translating it yields CASSFLTGSSYNEQFF.

This clonotype turned up a few times. The gene calls are TRBV28 and TRBJ1-5; D unresolved. This CDR3 region has 12 residues. Germline V gene lookup returns CDR1 MDHEN and CDR2 SYDVKM. V lost 1 base and J lost 7, with 5 bases in between. CDR3 sequence: CASSLYKQPQHF. CDR3 bases: TGTGCCAGCAGTTTATACAAGCAGCCCCAGCATTTT.

In its sample, this clonotype was seen a few times. The chain couples TRBV9 to TRBJ2-3; 9 bases map to TRBD2. V was pared by 2 bases and J by 4 bases, with 8 bases of the junction left unmatched. The CDR3 covers 16 residues. Per germline, CDR1 SGDLS and CDR2 YYNGEE. CDR3 nucleotides: TGTGCCAGCAGCGTGGGCGCGGGGGGGCTTTCAGATACGCAGTATTTT. It codes for CASSVGAGGLSDTQYF.

The chain joins TRBV20-1 to TRBJ1-1; weak D call: TRBD1 (5 bases). The CDR3 has 13 amino acids. V gave up 3 bases and J gave up 1 base, with 9 bases separating them. Germline V lookup: CDR1 DFQATT, CDR2 SNEGSKA (reference sequence). In nucleotides, the CDR3 is TGCAGTGCTAGCCCCACAGGGAACACTGAAGCTTTCTTT. Translating it yields CSASPTGNTEAFF.

In DNA form, the CDR3 reads TGTGCCAGCAGCGGCGCTAGTTTTGTCACCGGGGAGCTGTTTTTT. It translates to CASSGASFVTGELFF. This chain connects TRBV2 to TRBJ2-2; D gene uncertain. There are 15 residues in the CDR3. Per the germline V gene, CDR1 is SNHLY and CDR2 is FYNNEI. The V end lost 6 bases, the J end lost 4 bases, and 15 bases lay between the germline ends. Supplemented by reference TRBV2 and TRBJ2-2, the full variable domain reads EPEVTQTPSHQVTQMGQEVILRCVPISNHLYFYWYRQILGQKVEFLVSFYNNEISEKSEIFDDQFSVERPDGSNFTLKIRSTKLEDSAMYFCASSGASFVTGELFFGEGSRLTVL.

CDR3 DNA: TGTGCCAGCAGTGAAGATAGGGACTATGGCTACACCTTC. It codes for CASSEDRDYGYTF. This rearrangement joins TRBV2 to TRBJ1-2, with D hard to call. Germline V lookup: CDR1 SNHLY, CDR2 FYNNEI. The CDR3 spans 13 residues. Trimming left V 1 base short and J 3 bases short, with 6 bases between.

V usage is TRBV29-1 and J usage is TRBJ1-2; unclear D gene. The germline V gene has CDR1 SQVTM and CDR2 ANQGSEA. The CDR3 is made up of 14 amino acids. The ends were cut back, 3 bases at V and 0 bases at J, with 11 bases in the middle. CDR3 in amino acids: CSVDLASTNYGYTF. In DNA, the CDR3 is TGCAGCGTTGATTTGGCTAGTACTAACTATGGCTACACCTTC.

In this sample, this clonotype turned up a few times. The gene calls are TRBV12-3 or TRBV12-4 and TRBJ1-5; 8 bases fit TRBD1. With 3 bases clipped from V and 6 bases from J, the junction kept 4 bases outside the gene matches. The CDR3 loop spans 14 amino acids. The CDR3 loop reads CASSLPGGGQPQHF. The CDR3 nucleotides are TGTGCCAGCAGTTTGCCAGGGGGCGGTCAGCCCCAGCATTTT.

At least ten counts were recorded for this clonotype. The rearrangement links TRBV25-1 to TRBJ2-3; TRBD2 matches at 8 bases. Germline assignment: CDR1 MGHDK and CDR2 SYGVNS. The CDR3 is made up of 15 amino acids. V lost 4 bases and J lost 1; bases outside the gene matches: 4. The CDR3 DNA reads as TGTGCCAGCAGTGCGGCGGGGGGCCGCACAGATACGCAGTATTTT. This sequence encodes CASSAAGGRTDTQYF.

V usage is TRBV5-1 and J usage is TRBJ1-1, with D maybe TRBD1 (5 bases). Germline lookup yields CDR1 SGHRS and CDR2 YFSETQ. V gave up 4 bases and J gave up 4 bases, with 14 bases separating them. CDR3 length equals 14 residues. As DNA, the CDR3 is TGCGCCAGCAGCCTCTGGGGGGGTGGCACTGAAGCTTTCTTT. This codes for CASSLWGGGTEAFF.

The sample holds one count of this clonotype. The chain has TRBV20-1 and TRBJ1-3; D may be TRBD1 (5 bases). The ends were cut back, 1 base at V and 11 bases at J, with 15 bases in the middle. The germline gives CDR1 DFQATT, CDR2 SNEGSKA (reference sequence). The length of the CDR3 is 13 residues. The CDR3 sequence is CSARGERRGAIYF. CDR3 nucleotides: TGCAGTGCTAGAGGGGAACGTCGGGGGGCCATATATTTT.

The chain uses TRBV20-1 and TRBJ2-3; D assignment may be TRBD1 or TRBD2 (6 bases each). Trimming stripped 0 bases from V and 0 bases from J, with 10 bases between. Germline CDR1 reads DFQATT; CDR2 reads SNEGSKA (reference sequence). This CDR3 is 15 amino acids long. DNA for the CDR3: TGCAGTGCTAGAGATCAGGGGACTAGCACAGATACGCAGTATTTT. It encodes CSARDQGTSTDTQYF.

In nucleotides, the CDR3 is TGTGCCAGCAGTTTATCTGTAATGGGGGCTAGCACAGATACGCAGTATTTT. Translating gives CASSLSVMGASTDTQYF. The V gene is TRBV27, the J gene TRBJ2-3; tentatively, D is TRBD1 (6 bases). V shed 0 bases and J shed 0 bases, with 13 bases lying between them. The length of the CDR3 is 17 residues. The V gene's germline CDR1 is MNHEY and CDR2 SMNVEV (reference sequence).

This chain's CDR3 is CASSFLLAGSEQYV. CDR3 DNA: TGTGCCAGCAGTTTCCTACTAGCGGGCTCCGAGCAGTACGTC. The genes are TRBV6-2 or TRBV6-3 and TRBJ2-7, with 9 bases matching TRBD2. The germline V gene has CDR1 MNHEY and CDR2 SVGEGT. The CDR3 spans 14 residues. Germline trimming cut 4 bases from V and 6 bases from J; bases unmatched to any gene: 7.

The chain employs TRBV3-1 and TRBJ1-2, with D hard to call. Trimming removed 3 bases from V and 0 bases from J, with 8 bases in between. The CDR3 is made up of 14 amino acids. Germline CDR1 reads LGHDT; CDR2 reads YNNKEL (reference sequence). CDR3 nucleotides: TGTGCCAGCAGCCAGGGGATCACTAACTATGGCTACACCTTC. Translating it yields CASSQGITNYGYTF. Full variable domain (rest looked up from reference TRBV3-1 and TRBJ1-2): DTAVSQTPKYLVTQMGNDKSIKCEQNLGHDTMYWYKQDSKKFLKIMFSYNNKELIINETVPNRFSPKSPDKAHLNLHINSLELGDSAVYFCASSQGITNYGYTFGSGTRLTVV.

The V gene is TRBV6-2 or TRBV6-3, the J gene TRBJ2-1; D is unclear. CDR3 length: 12 residues. V lost 4 bases to trimming and J lost 6 bases, with 7 bases between them. The V gene's germline CDR1 is MNHEY and CDR2 SVGEGT. Here the CDR3 reads CASSWPANEQFF. DNA for the CDR3: TGTGCCAGCAGTTGGCCAGCCAATGAGCAGTTCTTC.

This clonotype showed up many times. The rearrangement joins TRBV27 to TRBJ2-7; a weak D match, TRBD1 (5 bases). Deletions cut 2 bases from V and 7 bases from J, with 12 bases between. The CDR3 consists of 13 residues. CDR1 and CDR2 (germline): MNHEY, SMNVEV (reference sequence). In DNA form, the CDR3 reads TGTGCCAGCAGTTTAGGACAACAGATGGAGCAGTACTTC. Its translation: CASSLGQQMEQYF.

The chain combines TRBV4-3 with TRBJ2-1, with 9 bases matching TRBD2. With V trimmed by 0 bases and J by 5 bases, 14 bases remained unmatched. Germline V CDR1 and CDR2: LGHNA, YSLEER. The CDR3 covers 19 residues. In DNA form, the CDR3 reads TGCGCCAGCAGCCAAGATCCCCGTGGGGGAGCGGGGGGCCACAATGAGCAGTTCTTC. Amino acids: CASSQDPRGGAGGHNEQFF.

Worth noting for this clonotype: This may come from a read error, since a much larger clone is one base off. The V call is TRBV7-2, the J call TRBJ2-5; TRBD2 might be the D (5 bases). Germline V lookup: CDR1 SGHTA, CDR2 FQGNSA. V lost 1 base to trimming and J lost 2 bases, with 5 bases between them. The CDR3 totals 13 residues. DNA of the CDR3: TGTGCCAGCAGCTTAGGGGAGCAAGAGACCCAGTACTTC. Translated, it gives CASSLGEQETQYF.

This chain uses TRBV12-3 or TRBV12-4 with TRBJ1-1, with a tentative D call TRBD1 (6 bases). CDR3 size: 14 residues. Trimming stripped 4 bases from V and 2 bases from J, with 11 bases between. This chain's CDR3 is CASSSQTGNTEAFF. Written as DNA, the CDR3 is TGTGCCAGCAGTTCACAGACAGGAAACACTGAAGCTTTCTTT.

The V and J genes are TRBV10-3 and TRBJ1-5; 7 bases are shared with TRBD1. J lost 0 bases, V lost 6 bases, and 14 bases had no gene match. CDR1 ENHRY and CDR2 SYGVKD come from the germline V gene. This CDR3 contains 18 residues. The DNA for the CDR3 is TGTGCCATCAGCGAAACTAGACAGGGAATGAATAGCAATCAGCCCCAGCATTTT. It translates to CAISETRQGMNSNQPQHF.

This clonotype was recorded at least ten times. Here the CDR3 reads CASSRTGIADTQYF. CDR3 DNA sequence: TGTGCCAGCTCCCGGACAGGGATCGCAGATACGCAGTATTTT. The V gene is TRBV18, the J gene TRBJ2-3; 8 bases are shared with TRBD1. Germline values: CDR1 KGHSH, CDR2 LQKENI. This CDR3 has 14 residues. The J segment lost 4 bases and the V segment lost 6 bases, leaving 6 bases of the junction unmatched.

This clonotype was observed a few times. CDR3 amino acids: CASSYGKATEAFF. CDR3 coding DNA: TGTGCCAGCAGTTACGGCAAGGCCACTGAAGCTTTCTTT. The V and J genes are TRBV6-6 and TRBJ1-1; D gene ambiguous. Germline V gene sequence: CDR1 MNHNY, CDR2 SVGAGI (reference sequence). This CDR3 is built from 13 residues. Trimming stripped 2 bases from V and 4 bases from J, with 8 bases between.

The CDR3, as DNA: TGTGCCAGCAGCCAACAGGGTACCATGAACACTGAAGCTTTCTTT. Translation gives CASSQQGTMNTEAFF. The chain joins TRBV3-1 to TRBJ1-1; weak D call: TRBD1 (5 bases). Germline CDR1 reads LGHDT; CDR2 reads YNNKEL (reference sequence). V dropped 2 bases and J dropped 0 bases, with 10 bases sitting between them. This CDR3 is built from 15 residues.

This clonotype was detected only a few times. V is TRBV6-2 or TRBV6-3 and J is TRBJ2-6; the D call may be TRBD1 or TRBD2 (6 bases each). In germline, CDR1 is MNHEY, CDR2 SVGEGT. Trimming left V 9 bases short and J 4 bases short, with 19 bases between. The CDR3 is 16 residues long. The CDR3 DNA is TGTGCCAGTCGGGGGCACTCGGGGAGGGGGGCCAACGTCCTGACTTTC. This encodes CASRGHSGRGANVLTF.

This clonotype appeared many times. J is TRBJ2-7 and V is TRBV6-1; no reliable D call. The germline V and J ends were trimmed by 7 bases and 2 bases, with 12 bases remaining between them. The V gene's germline CDR1 is MNHNS and CDR2 SASEGT. This CDR3 has 13 amino acids. The CDR3 loop is CASNSPATYEQYV. The CDR3 DNA sequence: TGTGCCAGCAACAGCCCGGCCACCTACGAGCAGTACGTC.

This sequence joins TRBV7-2 and TRBJ1-2, with D perhaps TRBD1 (6 bases). The CDR3 is made up of 12 amino acids. Trimming removed 5 bases at V and 8 bases at J, with 12 bases between. Per germline, CDR1 SGHTA and CDR2 FQGNSA. The CDR3 coding sequence is TGTGCCAGCAGCCTAACAGGGTTGGGCTACACCTTC. It encodes CASSLTGLGYTF.

The sample holds a few counts of this clonotype. The V and J genes are TRBV19 and TRBJ1-2; no firm D call. V was cut by 3 bases and J by 12 bases, with 20 bases left in between. The CDR3 runs 14 residues. Germline CDR1 and CDR2: LNHDA and SQIVND (reference sequence). CDR3 bases: TGTGCCAGTAGTATCACAGAAAAGGGAGAGAGAAACACCTTC. The encoded protein is CASSITEKGERNTF.

In its sample, this clonotype was seen a few times. The rearrangement uses TRBV18 and TRBJ2-5; 10 nucleotides match TRBD2. CDR3 length: 15 residues. V lost 4 bases, J lost 1 base, and 3 bases stayed unmatched. Germline values: CDR1 KGHSH, CDR2 LQKENI. The CDR3 coding sequence is TGTGCCAGCTCACGTAGCGGGGGGCTCCAAGAGACCCAGTACTTC. This encodes CASSRSGGLQETQYF.